This T cell receptor (beta chain) came from a study of blood T cell repertoires in COVID-19. The CDR3 length is 15 residues. V lost 1 base and J lost 4, with 12 bases in between. CDR1 and CDR2 (germline): LNHDA, SQIVND (reference sequence). Per the original data handling: Estimation of nucleated cell counts was performed using reference gene primer amplification. Here immunoSEQ multiplex PCR was the method, and the copy in TCRdb shows in-frame clones only, minus some. V and J calls and clone size follow that table, whereas D and trimming were derived from the DNA. In the table there are more than 250,000 clones, roughly 90% of which are singletons.

Sequenced input: peripheral blood. This TCR came from a young man who had recovered from COVID-19. The chain is built from TRBV19 and TRBJ2-3; tentatively, D is TRBD2 (6 bases). The CDR3 DNA reads as TGTGCCAGTAGTATAGTTGGGGGGTCGGCAGATACGCAGTATTTT. It codes for CASSIVGGSADTQYF.